The source of this TCR beta chain is a study of cytomegalovirus exposure and HLA in healthy donors. The CDR3 is made up of 11 amino acids. V was clipped by 0 bases and J by 11 bases, with 10 bases between them. Germline loops: CDR1 GTSNPN, CDR2 SVGIG (reference sequence). This clone was observed once. Amplification used 60 Vbeta primers and 13 Jbeta primers. Data came from immunoSEQ multiplex PCR; TCRdb stores just in-frame clones and leaves some out. The sample holds just over 200,000 clones, 82% seen once. The sample consisted of PBMCs. The rearrangement links TRBV30 to TRBJ1-1; D is uncertain. This clonotype was obtained from a woman in her thirties or forties in good health and CMV-seronegative. In DNA, the CDR3 is TGTGCCTGGAGTGTTTCATCGGGGGCTTTCTTT. This codes for CAWSVSSGAFF.